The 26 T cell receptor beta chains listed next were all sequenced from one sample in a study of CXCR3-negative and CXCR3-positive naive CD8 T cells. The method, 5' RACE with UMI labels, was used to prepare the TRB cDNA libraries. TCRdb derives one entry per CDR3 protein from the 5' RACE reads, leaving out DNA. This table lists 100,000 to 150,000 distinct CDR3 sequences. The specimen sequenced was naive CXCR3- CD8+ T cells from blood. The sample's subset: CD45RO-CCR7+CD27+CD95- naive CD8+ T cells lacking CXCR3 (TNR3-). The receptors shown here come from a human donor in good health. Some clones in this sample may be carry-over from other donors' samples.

This chain's CDR3 is CASSLVPVGQDYEQYF. The rearrangement links TRBV5-5 to TRBJ2-7; TCRdb designates TRBD1, a call that cannot be tested without DNA. CDR3 size: 16 residues. Per the germline V gene, CDR1 is SGHKS and CDR2 is YYEKEE (reference sequence).

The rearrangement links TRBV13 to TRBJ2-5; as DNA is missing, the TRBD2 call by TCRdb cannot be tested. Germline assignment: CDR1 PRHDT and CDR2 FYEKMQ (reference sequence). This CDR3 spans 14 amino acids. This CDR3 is CASSSPGGTETQYF. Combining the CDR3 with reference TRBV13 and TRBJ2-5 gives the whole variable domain AAGVIQSPRHLIKEKRETATLKCYPIPRHDTVYWYQQGPGQDPQFLISFYEKMQSDKGSIPDRFSAQQFSDYHSELNMSSLELGDSALYFCASSSPGGTETQYFGPGTRLLVL.

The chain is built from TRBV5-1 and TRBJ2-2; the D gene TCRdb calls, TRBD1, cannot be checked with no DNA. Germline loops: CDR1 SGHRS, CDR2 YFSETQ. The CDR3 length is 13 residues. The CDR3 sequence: CASGTPLGGELFF.

CDR3: CASSLGRRGTGELFF. The chain recombines TRBV5-1 with TRBJ2-2; TCRdb designates TRBD1, a call that cannot be tested without DNA. Germline-derived CDR1 and CDR2 are SGHRS and YFSETQ. CDR3 size: 15 residues. Full variable domain (missing parts from reference TRBV5-1 and TRBJ2-2): KAGVTQTPRYLIKTRGQQVTLSCSPISGHRSVSWYQQTPGQGLQFLFEYFSETQRNKGNFPGRFSGRQFSNSRSEMNVSTLELGDSALYLCASSLGRRGTGELFFGEGSRLTVL.

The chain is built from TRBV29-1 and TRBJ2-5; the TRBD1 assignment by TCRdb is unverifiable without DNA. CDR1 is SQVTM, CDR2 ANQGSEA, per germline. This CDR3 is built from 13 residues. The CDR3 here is CSVETRGRETQYF.

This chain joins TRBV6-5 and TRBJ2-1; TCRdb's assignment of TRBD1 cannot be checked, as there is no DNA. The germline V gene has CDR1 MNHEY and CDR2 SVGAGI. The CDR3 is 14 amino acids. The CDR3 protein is CASSTGRGYNEQFF.

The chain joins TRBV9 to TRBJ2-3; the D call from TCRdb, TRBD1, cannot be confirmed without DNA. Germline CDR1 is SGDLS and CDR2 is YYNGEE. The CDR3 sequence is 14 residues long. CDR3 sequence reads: CASSVGPSTGPQYF.

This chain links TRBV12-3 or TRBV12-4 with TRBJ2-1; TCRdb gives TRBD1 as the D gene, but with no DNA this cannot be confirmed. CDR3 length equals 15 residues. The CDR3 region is CASSLPQRGYNEQFF.

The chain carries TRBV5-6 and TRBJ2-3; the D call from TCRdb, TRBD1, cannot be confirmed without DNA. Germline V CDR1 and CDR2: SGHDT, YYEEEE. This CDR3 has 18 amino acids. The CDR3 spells CASSLGPPRTLTSDTQYF.

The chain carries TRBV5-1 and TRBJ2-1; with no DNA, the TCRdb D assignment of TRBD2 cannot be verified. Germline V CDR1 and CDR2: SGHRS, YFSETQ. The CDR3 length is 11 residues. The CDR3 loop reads CASSLGLVEFF.

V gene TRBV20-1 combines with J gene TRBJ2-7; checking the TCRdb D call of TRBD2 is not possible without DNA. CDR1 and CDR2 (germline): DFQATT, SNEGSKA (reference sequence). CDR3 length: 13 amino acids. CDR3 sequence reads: CSARSSGTYEQYF.

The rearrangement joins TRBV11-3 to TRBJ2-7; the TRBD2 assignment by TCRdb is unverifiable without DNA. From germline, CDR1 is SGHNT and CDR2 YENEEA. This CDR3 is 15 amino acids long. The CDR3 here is CASSESAGGSNEQYF.

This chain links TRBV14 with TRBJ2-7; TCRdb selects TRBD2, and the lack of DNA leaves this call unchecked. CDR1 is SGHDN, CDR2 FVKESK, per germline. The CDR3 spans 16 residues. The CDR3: CASSLTRAGGLGEQYF.

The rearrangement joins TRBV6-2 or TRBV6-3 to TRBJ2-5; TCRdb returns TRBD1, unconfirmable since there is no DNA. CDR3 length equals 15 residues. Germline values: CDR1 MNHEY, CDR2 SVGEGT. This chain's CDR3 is CASSYSKGEGETQYF.

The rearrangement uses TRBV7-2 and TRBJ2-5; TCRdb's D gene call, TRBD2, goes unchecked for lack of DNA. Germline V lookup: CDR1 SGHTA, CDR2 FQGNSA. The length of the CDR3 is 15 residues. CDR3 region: CASSGLAGIQETQYF.

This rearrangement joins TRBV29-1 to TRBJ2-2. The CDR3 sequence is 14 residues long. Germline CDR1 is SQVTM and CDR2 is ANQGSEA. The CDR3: CSVETGQTTGELFF.

CDR3 sequence: CASSQDYPGVDEQFF. This sequence joins TRBV4-3 and TRBJ2-1; there is no DNA to check the TCRdb D call of TRBD2. CDR3 size: 15 residues. Germline CDR1 reads LGHNA; CDR2 reads YSLEER.

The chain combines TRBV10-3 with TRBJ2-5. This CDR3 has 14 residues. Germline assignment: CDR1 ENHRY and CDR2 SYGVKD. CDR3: CAISEIGSGETQYF.

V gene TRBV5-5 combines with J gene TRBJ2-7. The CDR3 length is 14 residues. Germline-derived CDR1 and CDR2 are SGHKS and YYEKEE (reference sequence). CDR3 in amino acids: CASSSTWLAYEQYF. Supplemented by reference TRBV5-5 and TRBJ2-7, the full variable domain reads DAGVTQSPTHLIKTRGQQVTLRCSPISGHKSVSWYQQVLGQGPQFIFQYYEKEERGRGNFPDRFSARQFPNYSSELNVNALLLGDSALYLCASSSTWLAYEQYFGPGTRLTVT.

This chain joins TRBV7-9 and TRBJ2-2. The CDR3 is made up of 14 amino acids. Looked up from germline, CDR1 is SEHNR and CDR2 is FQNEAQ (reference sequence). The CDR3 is CASSFTANTGELFF.

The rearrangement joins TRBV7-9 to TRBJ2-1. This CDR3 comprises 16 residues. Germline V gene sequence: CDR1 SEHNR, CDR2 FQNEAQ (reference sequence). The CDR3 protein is CASSRLDEGSYNEQFF.

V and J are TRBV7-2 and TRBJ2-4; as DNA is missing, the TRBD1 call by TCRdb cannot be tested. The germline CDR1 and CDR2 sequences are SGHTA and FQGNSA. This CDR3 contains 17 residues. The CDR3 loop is CASSLVRGRGAKNIQYF.

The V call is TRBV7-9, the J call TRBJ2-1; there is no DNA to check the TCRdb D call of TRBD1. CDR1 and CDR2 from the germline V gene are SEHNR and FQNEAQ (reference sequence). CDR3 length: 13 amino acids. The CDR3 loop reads CASSQGEHNEQFF.

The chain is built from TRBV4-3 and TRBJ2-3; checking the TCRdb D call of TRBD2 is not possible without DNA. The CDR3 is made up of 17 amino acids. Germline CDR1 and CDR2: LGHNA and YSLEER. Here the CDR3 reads CASSQDGSGDYTDTQYF.

The CDR3 spells CASSLVNRVSETQYF. V gene TRBV7-8 combines with J gene TRBJ2-5; as DNA is missing, the TRBD1 call by TCRdb cannot be tested. Germline V gene data show CDR1 as SGHVS and CDR2 as FQNEAQ. This CDR3 has 15 amino acids.

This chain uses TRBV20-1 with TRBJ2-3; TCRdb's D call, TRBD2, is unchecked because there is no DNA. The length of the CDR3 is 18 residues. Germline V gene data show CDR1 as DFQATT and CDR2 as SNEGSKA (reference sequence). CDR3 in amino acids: CSARSGLAGVSSTDTQYF.